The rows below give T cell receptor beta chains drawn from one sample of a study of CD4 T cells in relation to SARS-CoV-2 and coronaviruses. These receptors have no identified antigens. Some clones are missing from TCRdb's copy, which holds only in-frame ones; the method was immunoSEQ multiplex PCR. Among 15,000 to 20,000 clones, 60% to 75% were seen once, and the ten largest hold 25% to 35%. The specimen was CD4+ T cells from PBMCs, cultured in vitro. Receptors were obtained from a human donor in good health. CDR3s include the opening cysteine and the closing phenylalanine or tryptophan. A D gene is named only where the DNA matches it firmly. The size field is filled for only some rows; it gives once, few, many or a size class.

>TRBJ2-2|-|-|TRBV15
CATSRTPGGTGELFF
TGTGCCACCAGCAGAACCCCCGGGGGCACCGGGGAGCTGTTTTTT
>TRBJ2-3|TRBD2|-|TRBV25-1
CASSARREEFTDTQYF
TGTGCCAGCAGTGCCCGACGGGAGGAATTTACAGATACGCAGTATTTT
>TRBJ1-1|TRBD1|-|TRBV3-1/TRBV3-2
CASTRTGGVTEAFF
TGTGCCAGCACCCGGACAGGGGGCGTAACTGAAGCTTTCTTT
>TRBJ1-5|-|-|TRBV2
CASRPREDQPQHF
TGTGCCAGCAGGCCCCGGGAGGATCAGCCCCAGCATTTT
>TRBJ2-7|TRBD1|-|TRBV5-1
CASSLGTGKGSYEQYF
TGCGCCAGCAGCTTGGGGACAGGGAAGGGATCCTACGAGCAGTACTTC
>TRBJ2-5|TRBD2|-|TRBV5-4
CASSKLYGTSGRQETQYF
TGTGCCAGCAGCAAATTATACGGGACTAGCGGGAGGCAAGAGACCCAGTACTTC
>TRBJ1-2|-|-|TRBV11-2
CASSLWTANYGYTF
TGTGCCAGCAGCTTATGGACAGCTAACTATGGCTACACCTTC
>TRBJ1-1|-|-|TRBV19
CASSIPGPNTEAFF
TGTGCCAGTAGTATTCCGGGGCCGAACACTGAAGCTTTCTTT
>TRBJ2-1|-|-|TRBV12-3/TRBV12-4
CASSSSLGVEQFF
TGTGCCAGCAGTTCCTCTCTCGGGGTAGAGCAGTTCTTC
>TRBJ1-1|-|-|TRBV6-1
CASSEAADWNTEAFF
TGTGCCAGCAGTGAAGCAGCCGATTGGAACACTGAAGCTTTCTTT
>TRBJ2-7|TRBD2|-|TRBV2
CASSIAGGGEQYF
TGTGCCAGCAGCATAGCGGGAGGGGGTGAGCAGTACTTC
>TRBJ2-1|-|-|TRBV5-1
CASSLDPHTYNEQFF
TGCGCCAGCAGCTTGGACCCCCATACCTACAATGAGCAGTTCTTC
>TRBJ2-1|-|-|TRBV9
CASSDSGRSYNEQFF
TGTGCCAGCAGCGATTCGGGGAGGTCCTACAATGAGCAGTTCTTC
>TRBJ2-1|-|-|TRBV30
CAGIPGGSYNEQFF
TGTGCCGGGATCCCAGGTGGGTCCTACAATGAGCAGTTCTTC
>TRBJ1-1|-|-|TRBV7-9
CASSFGIKNAFF
TGTGCCAGCAGCTTTGGGATTAAGAATGCTTTCTTT
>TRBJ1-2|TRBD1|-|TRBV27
CASSYRGNYGYTF
TGTGCCAGCAGTTACAGGGGGAACTATGGCTACACCTTC
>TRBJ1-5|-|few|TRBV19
CASSVTWGPGNQPQHF
TGTGCCAGTAGTGTGACCTGGGGCCCTGGCAATCAGCCCCAGCATTTT
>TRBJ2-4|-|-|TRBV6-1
CASSDLNTGNWAKNIQYF
TGTGCCAGCAGTGACCTCAACACTGGGAATTGGGCCAAAAACATTCAGTACTTC
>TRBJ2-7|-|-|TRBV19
CASSIRGRLSYEQYF
TGTGCCAGTAGTATAAGGGGCAGGCTCTCCTACGAGCAGTACTTC
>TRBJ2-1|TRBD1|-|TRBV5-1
CASSWESAPGQVMQQFF
TGCGCCAGCAGCTGGGAGTCCGCGCCGGGACAGGTCATGCAGCAGTTCTTC
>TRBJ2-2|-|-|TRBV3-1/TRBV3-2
CASSPHRGSGTANTGELFF
TGTGCCAGCAGCCCCCACCGGGGTAGCGGGACAGCGAACACCGGGGAGCTGTTTTTT
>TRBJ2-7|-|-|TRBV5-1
CASRLTWEQYF
TGCGCCAGCAGGCTGACGTGGGAGCAGTACTTC
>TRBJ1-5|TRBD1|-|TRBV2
CASSRGQVDNQPQHF
TGTGCCAGCAGCCGGGGACAGGTTGATAATCAGCCCCAGCATTTT
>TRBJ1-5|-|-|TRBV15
CATSRELGGNSNQPQHF
TGTGCCACCAGCAGAGAACTTGGGGGTAATAGCAATCAGCCCCAGCATTTT
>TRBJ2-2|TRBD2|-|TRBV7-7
CASTNHRGGSGTGELFF
TGTGCCAGCACCAACCATAGGGGCGGGAGTGGTACCGGGGAGCTGTTTTTT
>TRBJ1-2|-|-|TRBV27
CASSSGNYGYTF
TGTGCCAGCAGCTCAGGGAACTATGGCTACACCTTC
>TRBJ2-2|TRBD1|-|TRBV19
CASSMLGQGTSGELFF
TGTGCCAGTAGTATGTTGGGACAGGGGACGTCCGGGGAGCTGTTTTTT
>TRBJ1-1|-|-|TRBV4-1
CASSRLGNTEAFF
TGCGCCAGCAGCCGTCTTGGGAACACTGAAGCTTTCTTT
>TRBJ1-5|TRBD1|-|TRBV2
CASSRLGTGGNQPQHF
TGTGCCAGCAGTAGACTAGGGACAGGGGGAAATCAGCCCCAGCATTTT
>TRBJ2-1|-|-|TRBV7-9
CASSLPRDGAYNEQFF
TGTGCCAGCAGCCTACCTAGAGATGGCGCCTACAATGAGCAGTTCTTC
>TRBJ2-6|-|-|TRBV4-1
CASSQVERASSGANVLTF
TGCGCCAGCAGCCAAGTGGAGCGGGCAAGCTCTGGGGCCAACGTCCTGACTTTC
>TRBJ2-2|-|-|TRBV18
CASSQGTGELFF
TGTGCCAGCTCACAGGGCACCGGGGAGCTGTTTTTT
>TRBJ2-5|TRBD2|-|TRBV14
CASSLLAGNLQETQYF
TGTGCCAGCAGCCTCCTAGCGGGAAATCTCCAAGAGACCCAGTACTTC
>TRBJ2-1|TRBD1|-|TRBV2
CASTGQGNNEQFF
TGTGCCAGCACGGGACAGGGGAACAATGAGCAGTTCTTC
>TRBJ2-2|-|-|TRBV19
CASSMVGGYTGELFF
TGTGCCAGTAGTATGGTTGGGGGGTACACCGGGGAGCTGTTTTTT
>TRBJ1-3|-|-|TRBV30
CAWSAGQQGNTIYF
TGTGCCTGGAGTGCCGGACAGCAAGGGAACACCATATATTTT
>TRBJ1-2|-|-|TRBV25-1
CASTLGGRYGYGYTF
TGTGCCAGCACCCTGGGGGGGCGCTATGGCTATGGCTACACCTTC
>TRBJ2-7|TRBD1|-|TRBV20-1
CSRTGIYEQYF
TGCAGCCGGACAGGGATCTACGAGCAGTACTTC
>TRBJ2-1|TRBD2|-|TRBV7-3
CASSLGGLSNNEQFF
TGTGCCAGCAGTCTCGGGGGACTATCGAACAATGAGCAGTTCTTC
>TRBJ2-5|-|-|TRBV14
CASSQELGGLGETQYF
TGTGCCAGCAGCCAAGAGTTAGGCGGTTTGGGGGAGACCCAGTACTTC
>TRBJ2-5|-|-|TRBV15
CATSRPFQHFRVAETQYF
TGTGCCACCAGCAGGCCCTTCCAGCACTTCAGGGTCGCGGAGACCCAGTACTTC
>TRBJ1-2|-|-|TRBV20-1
CSASIGVDGYTF
TGCAGTGCTAGTATTGGGGTCGATGGCTACACCTTC
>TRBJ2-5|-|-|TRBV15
CATSRDSLLDPQYF
TGTGCCACCAGCAGAGATAGCTTGTTGGACCCCCAGTACTTC
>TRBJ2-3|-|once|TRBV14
CASSQSTDTQYF
TGTGCCAGCAGCCAAAGCACAGATACGCAGTATTTT
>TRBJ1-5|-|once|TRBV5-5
CASSLGSGPPSVFGPQHF
TGTGCCAGCAGCTTGGGATCTGGTCCTCCTTCGGTCTTCGGGCCCCAGCATTTT
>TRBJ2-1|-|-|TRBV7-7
CASSFARQHEQFF
TGTGCCAGCAGCTTTGCTAGGCAGCATGAGCAGTTCTTC
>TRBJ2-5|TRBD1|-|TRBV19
CASSTGQGAVGETQYF
TGTGCCAGTAGTACCGGACAGGGGGCGGTAGGAGAGACCCAGTACTTC
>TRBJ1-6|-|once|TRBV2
CASRRITGESPLHF
TGTGCCAGCAGGAGAATAACCGGGGAGTCACCCCTCCACTTT
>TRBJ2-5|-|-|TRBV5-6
CASSLAGGKGRETQYF
TGTGCCAGCAGCTTGGCCGGAGGGAAAGGCAGGGAGACCCAGTACTTC
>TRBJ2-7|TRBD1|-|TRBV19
CASSSGQSYEQYF
TGTGCCAGTAGCTCGGGACAGTCCTACGAGCAGTACTTC
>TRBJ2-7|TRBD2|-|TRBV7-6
CASSLRRGGLWREGYEQYF
TGTGCCAGCAGCTTAAGGAGGGGGGGGTTATGGCGGGAGGGCTACGAGCAGTACTTC
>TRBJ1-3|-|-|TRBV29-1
CSVESGSGNTIYF
TGCAGCGTTGAATCCGGGTCCGGAAACACCATATATTTT
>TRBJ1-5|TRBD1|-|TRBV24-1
CATSGGTENQPQHF
TGTGCCACCAGTGGTGGGACAGAGAATCAGCCCCAGCATTTT
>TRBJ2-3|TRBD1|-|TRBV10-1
CASSSGTGDTDTQYF
TGCGCCAGCTCCTCCGGGACAGGAGACACAGATACGCAGTATTTT